The 24 T cell receptor beta chains given below trace back to one sample, sequenced in a study of T cell clonality in common variable immunodeficiency. Broader study findings: Reportedly, TCR beta sequences from common variable immunodeficiency showed fewer deletions and N-nucleotide insertions.

Their antigen targets remain unknown. Only in-frame clones appear in the TCRdb table, and some are missing; sequencing was by immunoSEQ multiplex PCR. This sample comprises around 16,000 clones, none seen once only. Input material: peripheral blood mononuclear cells. The receptors were sampled from a human donor with common variable immunodeficiency.

With regard to this clone: The CDR3 end is not reached by the read, which stops 3 residues before it; the germline J gene fills it in. The V call is TRBV7-6, the J call TRBJ2-1, with 10 nucleotides matching TRBD2. J lost 4 bases, V lost 5 bases, and 8 bases had no gene match. Germline assignment: CDR1 SGHVS and CDR2 FNYEAQ. The CDR3 length is 16 residues. This CDR3 is CASSRGVTSGYNEQFF. Partial CDR3 DNA: TGTGCCAGCAGCCGCGGTGTGACTAGCGGGTACAATGAG. Full variable domain (rest looked up from reference TRBV7-6 and TRBJ2-1): GAGVSQSPRYKVTKRGQDVALRCDPISGHVSLYWYRQALGQGPEFLTYFNYEAQQDKSGLPNDRFSAERPEGSISTLTIQRTEQRDSAMYRCASSRGVTSGYNEQFFGPGTRLTVL.

A word on this clone: The DNA ends 3 residues before the CDR3 does, and the rest of the CDR3 is filled in from the germline J gene. V is TRBV7-9 and J is TRBJ1-1; D perhaps matches TRBD1 (6 bases). Between the trimmed V and J ends, which lost 5 bases and 4 bases, there was a span of 14 bases. The CDR3 covers 14 residues. Germline V gene data show CDR1 as SEHNR and CDR2 as FQNEAQ (reference sequence). The part of the CDR3 DNA that was read is TGTGCCAGCAGCCGCCGGACAGACACCACTGAA. Residues: CASSRRTDTTE. The complete CDR3 sequence is CASSRRTDTTEAFF. Full variable domain (remainder filled in from reference TRBV7-9 and TRBJ1-1): DTGVSQNPRHKITKRGQNVTFRCDPISEHNRLYWYRQTLGQGPEFLTYFQNEAQLEKSRLLSDRFSAERPKGSFSTLEIQRTEQGDSAMYLCASSRRTDTTEAFFGQGTRLTVV.

This clone was seen more than once but under ten times. The CDR3 loop reads CASSRDRGIDEQFF. Partial CDR3 DNA: TGTGCCAGCAGCCGGGACAGGGGTATCGATGAG. The chain joins TRBV2 to TRBJ2-1; 10 bases match TRBD1. The read gets to within 3 residues of the CDR3 end, and the germline J gene fills in the rest. The ends lost 6 bases at V and 8 bases at J; junction bases unmatched: 7. This CDR3 has 14 residues. CDR1 is SNHLY, CDR2 FYNNEI, per germline.

Ten or more counts support this clone. The read ends 3 residues early relative to the CDR3; the germline J gene fills the gap. The V call is TRBV6-4, the J call TRBJ2-1; D possibly corresponds to TRBD1 (6 bases). The germline gives CDR1 MRHNA, CDR2 SNTAGT. The CDR3 extends over 13 amino acids. Trimming left V 6 bases short and J 5 bases short, with 11 bases between. Here the CDR3 reads CASSLRTDNEQFF. Partial CDR3 DNA: TGTGCCAGCAGCCTCAGGACAGACAATGAG.

This clone was recorded a few times. The read halts 3 residues ahead of the CDR3 end, with the missing end drawn from the germline J gene. V usage is TRBV5-1 and J usage is TRBJ2-3; the D is unclear. From germline, CDR1 is SGHRS and CDR2 YFSETQ. Trimming cost V 4 bases and J 0 bases, with 15 bases left between them. The CDR3 is 16 amino acids. Incomplete CDR3 DNA: TGCGCCAGCAGCAGAAGAGACATGGAAAGCACAGATACG. It translates to CASSRRDMESTDT. The full-length CDR3 reads as CASSRRDMESTDTQYF.

This clone was picked up a small number of times. The read ends 3 residues shy of where the CDR3 ends; the end is completed using the germline J gene. The chain couples TRBV2 to TRBJ2-3; 7 nucleotides match TRBD1. The CDR3 spans 15 residues. The germline gives CDR1 SNHLY, CDR2 FYNNEI. Trimming cost V 7 bases and J 5 bases; bases outside gene matches: 12. The CDR3 loop reads CASTGARTGVDTQYF. The DNA read from the CDR3 is TGTGCCAGCACAGGAGCTCGGACAGGCGTAGATACG.

Remarks on this clone: The read halts 3 residues ahead of the CDR3 end, with the missing end drawn from the germline J gene. The chain carries TRBV6-2 or TRBV6-3 and TRBJ2-3; TRBD2 matches at 8 bases. The CDR3 spans 15 residues. J gave up 0 bases and V 6 bases, and 5 bases lay outside the gene matches. CDR1 is MNHEY and CDR2 is SVGEGT in the germline V gene. The CDR3 here is CASSGGALSTDTQYF. Partial CDR3 DNA: TGTGCCAGCAGCGGGGGGGCCCTCAGCACAGATACG.

On this clone: Sequencing ends 3 residues short of the CDR3 end; the germline J gene provides the rest. The chain joins TRBV4-2 to TRBJ2-5; 9 bases agree with TRBD2. CDR3 length: 17 residues. Germline CDR1 reads LGHNA; CDR2 reads YNFKEQ. The ends lost 1 base at V and 2 bases at J; junction bases unmatched: 8. The CDR3 DNA, read in part, is TGTGCCAGCAGCCAAGCTTTAGCGGGGGCAGGTCAAGAGACC. Amino acids: CASSQALAGAGQET. The full CDR3 sequence reads CASSQALAGAGQETQYF.

This clone was observed a few times. The read ends 3 residues before the CDR3 terminus; that terminus is restored from the germline J gene. The chain links TRBV20-1 to TRBJ1-4; 8 nucleotides line up with TRBD1. V gave up 2 bases and J gave up 8 bases; unmatched junction bases: 13. The CDR3 has 16 amino acids. CDR1 is DFQATT and CDR2 is SNEGSKA in the germline V gene (reference sequence). The DNA read from the CDR3 is TGCAGTGCTAGAATCTACATCGACAGGGGCCGGGAAAAA. It is translated as CSARIYIDRGREK. The whole CDR3 is CSARIYIDRGREKLFF.

This clone was counted a few times. The read ends 3 residues early relative to the CDR3; the germline J gene fills the gap. The chain employs TRBV18 and TRBJ2-1, with 8 bases matching TRBD1. The CDR3 consists of 16 residues. The germline gives CDR1 KGHSH, CDR2 LQKENI. With V trimmed by 3 bases and J by 4 bases, 8 bases remained unmatched. The sequenced part of the CDR3 DNA is TGTGCCAGCTCACCCCCCGACAGGGGAGCTTACAATGAG. This translates into CASSPPDRGAYNE. The CDR3 in its entirety is CASSPPDRGAYNEQFF. Combining the CDR3 with reference TRBV18 and TRBJ2-1 gives the whole variable domain NAGVMQNPRHLVRRRGQEARLRCSPMKGHSHVYWYRQLPEEGLKFMVYLQKENIIDESGMPKERFSAEFPKEGPSILRIQQVVRGDSAAYFCASSPPDRGAYNEQFFGPGTRLTVL.

By share, this clone counts as medium-sized. The read finishes 3 residues shy of the CDR3 end, and the germline J gene is used to complete it. The V and J genes are TRBV7-2 and TRBJ1-2; D unclear. The germline CDR1 and CDR2 sequences are SGHTA and FQGNSA. There are 12 residues in the CDR3. V was trimmed by 3 bases and J by 2 bases, leaving 4 bases between them. The DNA read from the CDR3 is TGTGCCAGCAGCTTTAGAAACTATGGC. Protein sequence: CASSFRNYG. The full-length CDR3 reads as CASSFRNYGYTF.

This clone came up a few times. The read halts 3 residues ahead of the CDR3 end, with the missing end drawn from the germline J gene. The chain combines TRBV2 with TRBJ2-7; D assignment may be TRBD1 or TRBD2 (5 bases each). V lost 6 bases, J lost 5 bases, and 23 bases lay in between. The germline gives CDR1 SNHLY, CDR2 FYNNEI. The CDR3 spans 16 residues. CDR3 sequence: CASRTNEGWGLNEQYF. The covered CDR3 bases are TGTGCCAGCAGGACAAATGAGGGGTGGGGCCTGAACGAG.

Comments on this clone: The CDR3 is cut off 3 residues early in the read; its end comes from the germline J gene. This sequence joins TRBV7-2 and TRBJ1-1; D is undetermined. Germline V gene lookup returns CDR1 SGHTA and CDR2 FQGNSA. The CDR3 contains 14 residues. The CDR3 sequence is CASSLAAGDSEAFF. CDR3 bases read: TGTGCCAGCAGCTTAGCGGCGGGAGACTCAGAA. Full variable domain (rest looked up from reference TRBV7-2 and TRBJ1-1): GAGVSQSPSNKVTEKGKDVELRCDPISGHTALYWYRQSLGQGLEFLIYFQGNSAPDKSGLPSDRFSAERTGGSVSTLTIQRTQQEDSAVYLCASSLAAGDSEAFFGQGTRLTVV.

This clone showed up just a few times. Coverage ceases 3 residues before the CDR3 finishes, and the germline J gene fills in the end. The V call is TRBV6-2 or TRBV6-3, the J call TRBJ2-5; possible D gene TRBD2, 6 bases. Trimming took 6 bases from V and 3 from J, leaving 17 bases between them. This CDR3 contains 15 residues. CDR1 and CDR2 (germline): MNHEY, SVGEGT. Incomplete CDR3 DNA: TGTGCCAGCAGCTCAACGGGATGGGGGGAAGAGACC. This codes for CASSSTGWGEET. The full-length CDR3 reads as CASSSTGWGEETQYF.

This clone was counted a few times. The CDR3 region is CASSLVGTAQETQYF. CDR3 bases read: TGTGCCAGCAGCTTAGTCGGGACAGCCCAAGAGACC. The V call is TRBV7-9, the J call TRBJ2-5; 7 bases match TRBD1. The read halts 3 residues ahead of the CDR3 end, with the missing end drawn from the germline J gene. In germline, CDR1 is SEHNR, CDR2 FQNEAQ (reference sequence). Trimming at V came to 1 base and at J to 1 base, leaving 3 bases not matched to a gene. There are 15 residues in the CDR3. Full variable domain (missing parts from reference TRBV7-9 and TRBJ2-5): DTGVSQNPRHKITKRGQNVTFRCDPISEHNRLYWYRQTLGQGPEFLTYFQNEAQLEKSRLLSDRFSAERPKGSFSTLEIQRTEQGDSAMYLCASSLVGTAQETQYFGPGTRLLVL.

This clone was seen only a few times. The read ends 3 residues shy of where the CDR3 ends; the end is completed using the germline J gene. This rearrangement joins TRBV7-2 to TRBJ2-2; the match to TRBD1 covers 7 bases. Germline CDR1 SGHTA, CDR2 FQGNSA. The CDR3 covers 15 residues. J lost 2 bases, V lost 1 base, and 1 base had no gene match. The CDR3 DNA, read in part, is TGTGCCAGCAGCTTAGGGACAGGCAACACCGGGGAG. Amino acids: CASSLGTGNTGE. The CDR3 reads in full as CASSLGTGNTGELFF.

Details on this clone: The CDR3 extends 3 residues past the end of the read, so its final part is completed from the germline J gene. V is TRBV6-1 and J is TRBJ2-7; D is tentatively TRBD1 or TRBD2 (5 bases each). CDR3 length: 14 residues. Trimming pared 4 bases from V and 4 bases from J, leaving 14 bases between. Germline CDR1 MNHNS, CDR2 SASEGT. This CDR3 is CASSAGWEQYEQYF. The CDR3 bases that were read are TGTGCCAGCAGTGCAGGGTGGGAGCAATACGAG.

As to this clone: Read sequence stops 3 residues before the CDR3 end, and the germline J gene provides the missing end. The J gene is TRBJ1-1, the V gene TRBV7-3; D is perhaps TRBD1 (5 bases). CDR1 and CDR2 from the germline V gene are SGHTA and FQGTGA. The CDR3 consists of 13 residues. V was clipped by 5 bases and J by 1 base, with 8 bases between them. The covered CDR3 bases are TGTGCCAGCAGCGCCACAGGGAACACTGAA. Its translation is CASSATGNTE. The full CDR3 sequence reads CASSATGNTEAFF. Based on the CDR3 plus reference TRBV7-3 and TRBJ1-1, the full variable domain is GAGVSQTPSNKVTEKGKYVELRCDPISGHTALYWYRQSLGQGPEFLIYFQGTGAADDSGLPNDRFFAVRPEGSVSTLKIQRTERGDSAVYLCASSATGNTEAFFGQGTRLTVV.

This clone was seen at least ten times. Read data end 3 residues before the CDR3 end; the end is taken from the germline J gene. This chain joins TRBV30 and TRBJ1-1, with D unclear. The ends were cut back, 0 bases at V and 4 bases at J, with 6 bases in the middle. Germline assignment: CDR1 GTSNPN and CDR2 SVGIG (reference sequence). This CDR3 comprises 12 residues. Incomplete CDR3 DNA: TGTGCCTGGAGTGTCCGGGGCACTGAA. Its protein product is CAWSVRGTE. The whole CDR3 region reads CAWSVRGTEAFF.

This clone occurred a few times. The read gets to within 3 residues of the CDR3 end, and the germline J gene fills in the rest. The V gene is TRBV5-1, the J gene TRBJ1-2; TRBD1 aligns across 8 bases. V gave up 0 bases and J gave up 7 bases; unmatched junction bases: 5. The CDR3 extends over 14 amino acids. Per germline, CDR1 SGHRS and CDR2 YFSETQ. CDR3 amino acids: CASSLEQGAVGYTF. Incomplete CDR3 DNA: TGCGCCAGCAGCTTGGAGCAGGGGGCAGTTGGC.

At least ten counts were recorded for this clone. The CDR3 is cut off 3 residues early in the read; its end comes from the germline J gene. The chain uses TRBV20-1 and TRBJ1-6; D ambiguous. CDR1 is DFQATT, CDR2 SNEGSKA, per germline (reference sequence). The length of the CDR3 is 12 residues. The V end lost 0 bases, the J end lost 8 bases, and 5 bases lay between the germline ends. CDR3 bases read: TGCAGTGCTAGAGAAGCGGATTCACCC. Amino acid sequence: CSAREADSP. The CDR3 in full is CSAREADSPLHF.

In its sample, this clone was seen a few times. From the germline J gene comes the end of the CDR3, since the read stops 3 residues before it. This chain uses TRBV30 with TRBJ2-7, with D tentatively TRBD1 (5 bases). Germline V gene lookup returns CDR1 GTSNPN and CDR2 SVGIG (reference sequence). V lost 4 bases to trimming and J lost 5 bases, with 12 bases between them. This CDR3 has 12 residues. CDR3 bases read: TGTGCCTGGACAGGGAATCCCCACGAG. Amino acids: CAWTGNPHE. The whole CDR3 sequence reads CAWTGNPHEQYF.

A remark on this clone: The sequenced fragment ends 3 residues before the CDR3 boundary, so the rest is inferred from the germline J gene. The genes are TRBV18 and TRBJ2-7; the match to TRBD2 covers 8 bases. From germline, CDR1 is KGHSH and CDR2 LQKENI. The J segment lost 4 bases and the V segment lost 3 bases, leaving 5 bases of the junction unmatched. The CDR3 is 14 residues long. The part of the CDR3 DNA that was read is TGTGCCAGCTCACCCACGGGGGGGGGTTACGAG. Its protein product is CASSPTGGGYE. The complete CDR3 protein is CASSPTGGGYEQYF.

As concerns this clone: The CDR3 end is not reached by the read, which stops 3 residues before it; the germline J gene fills it in. The chain is built from TRBV7-9 and TRBJ2-5, with a tentative D call TRBD1 (5 bases). Between the trimmed V and J ends, which lost 6 bases and 4 bases, there was a span of 9 bases. The CDR3 sequence is 12 residues long. Germline CDR1 and CDR2: SEHNR and FQNEAQ (reference sequence). Incomplete CDR3 DNA: TGTGCCAGCAGTCGCGACAGAGAGACC. It specifies CASSRDRET. The whole CDR3 is CASSRDRETQYF.